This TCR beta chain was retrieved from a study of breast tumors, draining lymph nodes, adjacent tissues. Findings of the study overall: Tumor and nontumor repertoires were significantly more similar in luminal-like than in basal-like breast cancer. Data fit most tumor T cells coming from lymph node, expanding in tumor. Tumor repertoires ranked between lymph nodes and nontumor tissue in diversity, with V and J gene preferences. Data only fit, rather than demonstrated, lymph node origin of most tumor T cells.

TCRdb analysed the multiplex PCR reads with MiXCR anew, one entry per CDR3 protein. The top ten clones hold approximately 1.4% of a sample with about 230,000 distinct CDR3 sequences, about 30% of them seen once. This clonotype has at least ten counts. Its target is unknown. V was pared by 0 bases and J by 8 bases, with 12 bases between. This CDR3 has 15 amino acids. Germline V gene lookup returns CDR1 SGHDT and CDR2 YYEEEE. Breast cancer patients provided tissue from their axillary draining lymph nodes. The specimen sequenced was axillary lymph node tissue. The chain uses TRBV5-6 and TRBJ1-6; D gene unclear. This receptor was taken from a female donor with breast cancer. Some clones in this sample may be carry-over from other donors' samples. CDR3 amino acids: CASSLGVRRDSPLHF. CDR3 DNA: TGTGCCAGCAGCTTGGGGGTCAGGAGGGATTCACCCCTCCACTTT. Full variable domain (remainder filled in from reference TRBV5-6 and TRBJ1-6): DAGVTQSPTHLIKTRGQQVTLRCSPKSGHDTVSWYQQALGQGPQFIFQYYEEEERQRGNFPDRFSGHQFPNYSSELNVNALLLGDSALYLCASSLGVRRDSPLHFGNGTRLTVT.